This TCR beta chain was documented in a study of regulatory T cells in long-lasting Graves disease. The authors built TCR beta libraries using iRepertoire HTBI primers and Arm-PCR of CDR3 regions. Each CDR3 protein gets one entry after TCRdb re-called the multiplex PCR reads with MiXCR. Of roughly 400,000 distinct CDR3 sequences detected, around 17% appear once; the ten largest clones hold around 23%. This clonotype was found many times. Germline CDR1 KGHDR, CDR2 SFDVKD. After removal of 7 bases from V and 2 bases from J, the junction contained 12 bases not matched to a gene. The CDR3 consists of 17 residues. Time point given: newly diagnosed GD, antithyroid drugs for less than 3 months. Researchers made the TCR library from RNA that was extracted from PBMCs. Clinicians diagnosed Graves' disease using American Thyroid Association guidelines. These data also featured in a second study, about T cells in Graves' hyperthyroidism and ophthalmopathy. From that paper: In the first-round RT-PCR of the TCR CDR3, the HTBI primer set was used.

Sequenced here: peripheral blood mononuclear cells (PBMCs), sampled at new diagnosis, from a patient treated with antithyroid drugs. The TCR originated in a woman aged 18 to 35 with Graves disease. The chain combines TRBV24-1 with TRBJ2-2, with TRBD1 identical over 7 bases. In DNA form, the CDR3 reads TGTGCCACCAGGAACCTCGGGACAGACATCAACACCGGGGAGCTGTTTTTT. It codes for CATRNLGTDINTGELFF.